Below, one T cell receptor beta chain is given with its context. Its antigen is unidentified. The V gene lost 0 bases and the J gene lost 5 bases, with 7 bases spanning the gap. This CDR3 comprises 12 residues. From germline, CDR1 is GTSNPN and CDR2 SVGIG (reference sequence). The PCR was carried out with 60 Vbeta primers and 13 Jbeta primers. Profiled with immunoSEQ multiplex PCR; TCRdb holds only in-frame clones, not every one. The sample includes 110,000 to 150,000 clones, around 82% seen only once; the top ten take around 2.5%. Healthy bone marrow donors made up the cohort. The entry originates in a study of cytomegalovirus exposure and HLA in healthy donors. Study-wide findings and caveats: Links to common viral pathogens appeared, in a later analysis, for several of the most significant clusters. When analyzed later, the rates of TCR association showed variation by HLA locus, with DRB1 the most and HLA-C the fewest. When analyzed later, a missense DCLRE1C variant was found to be linked to TCR beta V- and J-gene trimming.

This sequence joins TRBV30 and TRBJ2-5, with no clear D. Sequenced input: PBMCs. The receptor's source is a woman under 30 in good health and CMV-seropositive. The CDR3 bases are TGTGCCTGGAGTGTACTCGGTGAGACCCAGTACTTC. This encodes CAWSVLGETQYF.